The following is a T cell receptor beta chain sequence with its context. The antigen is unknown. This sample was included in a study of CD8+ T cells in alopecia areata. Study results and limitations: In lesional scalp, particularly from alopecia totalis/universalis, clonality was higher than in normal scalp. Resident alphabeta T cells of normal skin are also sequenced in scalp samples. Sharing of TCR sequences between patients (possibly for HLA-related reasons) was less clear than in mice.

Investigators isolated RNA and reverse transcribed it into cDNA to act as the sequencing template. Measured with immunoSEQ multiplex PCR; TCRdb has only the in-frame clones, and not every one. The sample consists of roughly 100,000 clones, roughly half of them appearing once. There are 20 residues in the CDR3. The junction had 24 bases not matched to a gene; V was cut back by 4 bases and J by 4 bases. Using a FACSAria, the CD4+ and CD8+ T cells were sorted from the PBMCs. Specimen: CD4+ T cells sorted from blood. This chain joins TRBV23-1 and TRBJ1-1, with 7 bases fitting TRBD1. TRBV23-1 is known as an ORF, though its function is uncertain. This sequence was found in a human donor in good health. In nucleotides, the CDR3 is TGCGCCAGCAGTCGAGATTCGCGCACGCCCCTGACAGGGTGTTGCACTGAAGCTTTCTTT. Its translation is CASSRDSRTPLTGCCTEAFF.